This T cell receptor beta chain stems from a study of CD8+ T cells in alopecia areata. As for the study in general: The drug, oral tofacitinib, was given to treated patients at 5 to 10 mg twice daily. Study observations and caveats: More clonal than normal scalp was lesional scalp, particularly alopecia totalis/universalis.

A note on this clone: Its specificity is not known.

RNA extraction was followed by reverse transcription into cDNA, which acted as the sequencing template. The method was immunoSEQ multiplex PCR; TCRdb's version includes in-frame clones alone and lacks a portion of them. The repertoire holds 150,000 to 200,000 clones, approximately 56% seen once, with about 15% in the top ten. The authors sorted CD4+ and CD8+ T cells from PBMCs. Germline assignment: CDR1 SEHNR and CDR2 FQNEAQ (reference sequence). Deletions cut 4 bases from V and 3 bases from J, with 15 bases between. This CDR3 has 15 residues. The sequencing used CD4+ T cells sorted from blood, collected at week 0. The sequence came from a human donor with alopecia areata. J is TRBJ1-1 and V is TRBV7-9, with D tentatively TRBD1 (5 bases). The CDR3 region has the DNA TGTGCCAGCAGCTCGCGACGAAAAGGGGACACTGAAGCTTTCTTT. Translated: CASSSRRKGDTEAFF.